This passage covers 8 T cell receptor beta chains from one sample sequenced in a study of T-cell memory formation after mild COVID-19. TCRdb recomputed calls from the 5' RACE reads with MiXCR, one row per CDR3 protein. In the table there are about 470,000 distinct CDR3 sequences, 25% of which are singletons. The sample consisted of PBMCs or a T cell subset sorted from them (not recorded which). The receptors originated from an adult woman who had mild COVID-19 (a few samples of this study predate the infection). Cell type and time point are not known.

This clonotype was detected only a few times. CDR3 sequence (DNA): TGCAGTGCTATTGAGCGGGGGGTAGGAGAGACCCAGTACTTC. Residues: CSAIERGVGETQYF. The rearrangement uses TRBV20-1 and TRBJ2-5; 9 nucleotides match TRBD2. After removal of 4 bases from V and 4 bases from J, the junction contained 7 bases not matched to a gene. The CDR3 spans 14 residues. CDR1 and CDR2 (germline): DFQATT, SNEGSKA (reference sequence).

This clonotype occurred a few times. The chain is built from TRBV11-2 and TRBJ2-2; D is perhaps TRBD1 or TRBD2 (6 bases each). CDR3 size: 16 residues. Germline V CDR1 and CDR2: SGHAT, FQNNGV. Trimming shortened V by 2 bases and J by 6 bases, and 16 bases separated the two germline ends. The CDR3 sequence: CASSLLRGGSAGELFF. The DNA of the CDR3 is TGTGCCAGCAGCTTACTCAGGGGAGGTTCGGCCGGGGAGCTGTTTTTT.

The chain has TRBV12-3 or TRBV12-4 and TRBJ2-7; 10 bases line up with TRBD1. The junction had 13 bases not matched to a gene; V was cut back by 3 bases and J by 2 bases. The CDR3 runs 18 residues. CDR3 coding DNA: TGTGCCAGCAGTTTTAGCCTCCTAACCGGGACAGGGGCCTACGAGCAGTACTTC. This translates into CASSFSLLTGTGAYEQYF.

This clonotype was counted many times. This rearrangement joins TRBV28 to TRBJ1-1; possible D gene TRBD1, 6 bases. The CDR3 extends over 16 amino acids. The germline V gene encodes CDR1 MDHEN and CDR2 SYDVKM. Trimming took 3 bases from V and 2 from J, leaving 16 bases between them. CDR3 in DNA: TGTGCCAGCAGTTTGTTGCGGCAGGGACAAAACACTGAAGCTTTCTTT. As protein: CASSLLRQGQNTEAFF.

This clonotype was picked up a small number of times. The chain has TRBV2 and TRBJ2-4, with 10 bases that match TRBD2. Germline V gene sequence: CDR1 SNHLY, CDR2 FYNNEI. The V and J ends lost 3 bases and 10 bases, in that order; junction bases with no gene match: 6. The CDR3 loop spans 14 amino acids. CDR3 coding DNA: TGTGCCAGCAGTGAGAGCGGGGGGGCAGGGATTCAGTACTTC. Its translation: CASSESGGAGIQYF.

The V and J genes are TRBV14 and TRBJ1-1, with D possibly matching TRBD1 (5 bases). The V end was cut by 0 bases, the J end by 0 bases, with 11 bases between. The germline V gene has CDR1 SGHDN and CDR2 FVKESK. CDR3 length equals 16 residues. The CDR3 sequence: CASSQEGRGLNTEAFF. In DNA form, the CDR3 reads TGTGCCAGCAGCCAAGAGGGGAGGGGATTGAACACTGAAGCTTTCTTT.

This clonotype was seen a few times. The chain combines TRBV29-1 with TRBJ2-1; either TRBD1 or TRBD2 may fit D (5 bases each). The CDR3 sequence is 15 residues long. Germline V gene data show CDR1 as SQVTM and CDR2 as ANQGSEA. V lost 1 base and J lost 6, with 16 bases in between. The CDR3 sequence is CSVEARGFGGNEQFF. The CDR3 nucleotides read TGCAGCGTTGAAGCACGAGGATTTGGGGGCAATGAGCAGTTCTTC.

The chain couples TRBV3-1 to TRBJ2-3; D gene unclear. CDR3 length: 15 amino acids. Germline CDR1 LGHDT, CDR2 YNNKEL (reference sequence). Trimming shortened V by 5 bases and J by 3 bases, and 15 bases separated the two germline ends. CDR3 nucleotide sequence: TGTGCCAGCAGCTTCAGTAGCTCGGAAACAGATACGCAGTATTTT. As protein: CASSFSSSETDTQYF.